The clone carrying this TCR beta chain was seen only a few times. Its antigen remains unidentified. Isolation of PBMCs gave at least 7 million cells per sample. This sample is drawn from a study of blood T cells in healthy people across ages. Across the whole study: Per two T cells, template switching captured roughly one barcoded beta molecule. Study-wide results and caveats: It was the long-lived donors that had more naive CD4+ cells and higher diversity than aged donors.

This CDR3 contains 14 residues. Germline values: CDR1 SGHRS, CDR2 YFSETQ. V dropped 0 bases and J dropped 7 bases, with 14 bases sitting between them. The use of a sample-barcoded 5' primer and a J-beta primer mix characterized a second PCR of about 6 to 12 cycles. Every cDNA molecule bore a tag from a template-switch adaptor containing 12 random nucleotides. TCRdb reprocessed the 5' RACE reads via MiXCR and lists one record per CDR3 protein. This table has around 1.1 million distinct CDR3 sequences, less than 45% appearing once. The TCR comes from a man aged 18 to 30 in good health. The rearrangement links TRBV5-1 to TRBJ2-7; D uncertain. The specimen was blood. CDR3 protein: CASSLESVKDEQYF. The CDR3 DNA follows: TGCGCCAGCAGCTTGGAGTCGGTAAAGGATGAGCAGTACTTC.